This T cell receptor beta chain was captured in a study of T cell responses to AZD1222 COVID-19 vaccine. Profiling relied on immunoSEQ multiplex PCR, and the TCRdb table lists in-frame clones only, not all of them. The table includes under 150,000 clones, over 75% detected once. Trimming stripped 2 bases from V and 3 bases from J, with 11 bases between. CDR3 length equals 14 residues. Germline V gene data show CDR1 as SGDLS and CDR2 as YYNGEE. This sample comprised peripheral blood, obtained on day 0 of AZD1222 vaccination. The sequence derives from an adult in good health. The rearrangement uses TRBV9 and TRBJ1-1, with a tentative D call TRBD1 (5 bases). The CDR3 DNA sequence: TGTGCCAGCAGCGTGGAGGGACGCGACACTGAAGCTTTCTTT. It encodes CASSVEGRDTEAFF.